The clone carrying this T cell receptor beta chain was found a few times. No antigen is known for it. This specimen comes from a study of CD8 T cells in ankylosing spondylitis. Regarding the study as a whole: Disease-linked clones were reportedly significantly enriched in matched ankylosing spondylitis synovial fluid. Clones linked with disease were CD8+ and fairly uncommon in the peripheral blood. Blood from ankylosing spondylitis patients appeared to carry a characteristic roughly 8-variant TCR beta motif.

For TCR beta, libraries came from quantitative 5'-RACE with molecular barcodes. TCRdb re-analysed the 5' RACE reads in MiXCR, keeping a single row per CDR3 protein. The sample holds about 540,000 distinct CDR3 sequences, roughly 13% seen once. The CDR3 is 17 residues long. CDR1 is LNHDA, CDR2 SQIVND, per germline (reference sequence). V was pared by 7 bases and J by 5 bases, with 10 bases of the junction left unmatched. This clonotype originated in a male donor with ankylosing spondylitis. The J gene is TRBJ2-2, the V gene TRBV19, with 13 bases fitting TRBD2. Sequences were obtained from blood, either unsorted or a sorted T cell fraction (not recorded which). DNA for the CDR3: TGTGCCAGTACCCGGACTAGCGGGAGAGTGGGGACCGGGGAGCTGTTTTTT. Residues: CASTRTSGRVGTGELFF.